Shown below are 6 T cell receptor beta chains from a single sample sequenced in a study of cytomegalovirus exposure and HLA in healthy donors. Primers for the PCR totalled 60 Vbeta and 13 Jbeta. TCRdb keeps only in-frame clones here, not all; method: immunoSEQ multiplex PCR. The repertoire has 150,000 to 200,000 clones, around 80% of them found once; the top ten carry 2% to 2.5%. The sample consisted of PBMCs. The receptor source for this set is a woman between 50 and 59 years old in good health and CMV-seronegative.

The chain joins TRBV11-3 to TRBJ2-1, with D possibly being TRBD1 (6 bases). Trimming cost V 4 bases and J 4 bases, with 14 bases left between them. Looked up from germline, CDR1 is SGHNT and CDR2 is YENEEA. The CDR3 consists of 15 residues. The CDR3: CASSSQGRAYNEQFF. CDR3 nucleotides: TGTGCCAGCAGCTCCCAGGGGCGGGCTTACAATGAGCAGTTCTTC.

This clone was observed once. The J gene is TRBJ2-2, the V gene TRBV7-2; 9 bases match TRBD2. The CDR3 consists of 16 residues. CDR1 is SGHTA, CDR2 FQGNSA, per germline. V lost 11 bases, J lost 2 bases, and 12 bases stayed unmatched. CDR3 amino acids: CAAHSGGPFNTGELFF. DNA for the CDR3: TGTGCCGCCCATAGCGGGGGACCCTTCAACACCGGGGAGCTGTTTTTT.

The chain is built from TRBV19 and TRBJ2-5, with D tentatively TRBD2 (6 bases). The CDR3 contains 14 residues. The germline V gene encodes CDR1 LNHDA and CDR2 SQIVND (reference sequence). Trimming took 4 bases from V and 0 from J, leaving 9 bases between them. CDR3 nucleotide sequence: TGTGCCAGTAGTAATGGGGGGTACCAAGAGACCCAGTACTTC. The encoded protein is CASSNGGYQETQYF.

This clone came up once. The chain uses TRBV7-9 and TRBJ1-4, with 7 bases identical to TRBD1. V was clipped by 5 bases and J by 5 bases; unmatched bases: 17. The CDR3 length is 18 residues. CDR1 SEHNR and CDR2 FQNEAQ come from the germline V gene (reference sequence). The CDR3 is CASSDNRFIRDRNEKLFF. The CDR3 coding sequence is TGTGCCAGCAGCGATAATCGATTCATCCGGGACAGAAATGAAAAACTGTTTTTT.

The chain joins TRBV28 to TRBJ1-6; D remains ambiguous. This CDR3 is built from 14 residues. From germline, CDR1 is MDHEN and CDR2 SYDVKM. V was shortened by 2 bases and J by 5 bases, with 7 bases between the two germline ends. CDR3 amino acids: CASSLLGDNSPLHF. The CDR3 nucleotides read TGTGCCAGCAGTTTACTAGGAGATAATTCACCCCTCCACTTT.

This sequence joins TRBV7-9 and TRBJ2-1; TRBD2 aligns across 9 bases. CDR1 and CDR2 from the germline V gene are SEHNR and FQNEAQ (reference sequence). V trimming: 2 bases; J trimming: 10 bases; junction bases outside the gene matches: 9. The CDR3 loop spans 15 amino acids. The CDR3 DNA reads TGTGCCAGCAGCTTACGGCGGGAGGGACGGCGAGAGCAGTTCTTC. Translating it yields CASSLRREGRREQFF.